The 11 T cell receptor beta chains presented below share a single source sample, sequenced in a study of CD8+CD57+ T cells in acquired aplastic anemia. Genomic DNA acted as the template from which TCR beta VDJ combination and CDR3 sequence profiling were carried out. MiXCR, applied by TCRdb to the reads, yields one record per CDR3 protein. The table lists tens of thousands of distinct CDR3 sequences, under 50% of them singletons. Sequencing was carried out using sorted CD4+, CD8+, or CD8+CD57+ T cells (not recorded which) from PBMCs. All receptors come from a human donor in good health, serving as a control.

As concerns this clonotype: Just one base apart from a much larger clone, this may be a read error. The chain employs TRBV15 and TRBJ2-1; D perhaps matches TRBD1 (7 bases). CDR1 LNHNV and CDR2 YYDKDF come from the germline V gene (reference sequence). The length of the CDR3 is 15 residues. Here the CDR3 reads CASSVYGQEGNEQSF. The CDR3 DNA is TGTGCCAGCAGCGTGTATGGACAGGAGGGCAATGAGCAGTCCTTC. Based on the CDR3 plus reference TRBV15 and TRBJ2-1, the full variable domain is DAMVIQNPRYQVTQFGKPVTLSCSQTLNHNVMYWYQQKSSQAPKLLFHYYDKDFNNEADTPDNFQSRRPNTSFCFLDIRSPGLGDTAMYLCASSVYGQEGNEQSFGPGTRLTVL.

The rearrangement links TRBV7-3 to TRBJ2-3, with a possible D match to TRBD2 (5 bases). CDR3 length equals 12 residues. Germline V CDR1 and CDR2: SGHTA, FQGTGA. Trimming shortened V by 4 bases and J by 6 bases, and 8 bases separated the two germline ends. CDR3 sequence (DNA): TGTGCCAGCAGCTCTACTAGGGATACGCAGTATTTT. It translates to CASSSTRDTQYF.

At least ten counts were recorded for this clonotype. The chain links TRBV19 to TRBJ1-1; D is unclear. V dropped 7 bases and J dropped 4 bases, with 22 bases sitting between them. Germline lookup yields CDR1 LNHDA and CDR2 SQIVND (reference sequence). This CDR3 has 16 residues. Written as DNA, the CDR3 is TGTGCCAGTACCCCTACTTTAGGGAATATAGTCACTGAAGCTTTCTTT. Residues: CASTPTLGNIVTEAFF.

This clonotype was recorded many times. The CDR3 region is CASSVGPSARADTQYF. The CDR3 nucleotides are TGTGCCAGCAGCGTCGGGCCCTCGGCAAGGGCAGATACGCAGTATTTT. The chain recombines TRBV25-1 with TRBJ2-3; D is undetermined. The CDR3 runs to 16 residues. Trimming removed 6 bases at V and 4 bases at J, with 20 bases between. CDR1 is MGHDK, CDR2 SYGVNS, per germline.

There are many counts of this clonotype. This chain joins TRBV9 and TRBJ2-2; 9 bases align to TRBD1. The CDR3 has 16 residues. V was pared by 3 bases and J by 5 bases, with 8 bases of the junction left unmatched. The germline V gene has CDR1 SGDLS and CDR2 YYNGEE. The CDR3 DNA reads TGTGCCAGCAGCGCCACCGGGACAGGGATTACCGGGGAGCTGTTTTTT. It codes for CASSATGTGITGELFF.

This clonotype was counted ten times or more. The rearrangement joins TRBV20-1 to TRBJ2-7; D is possibly TRBD1 (6 bases). Per germline, CDR1 DFQATT and CDR2 SNEGSKA (reference sequence). V gave up 6 bases and J gave up 3 bases, with 18 bases separating them. The CDR3 consists of 14 residues. The CDR3 DNA reads TGCAGTGCCCGCCCTTGGAACAGGGACTACGAGCAGTACTTC. Translation: CSARPWNRDYEQYF.

This clonotype was found many times. The rearrangement joins TRBV9 to TRBJ1-1, with no clear D. The CDR3 totals 16 residues. Trimming took 0 bases from V and 0 from J, leaving 12 bases between them. The germline gives CDR1 SGDLS, CDR2 YYNGEE. The CDR3 bases are TGTGCCAGCAGCGTAGTCTGCTGCCTCGTGAACACTGAAGCTTTCTTT. It is translated as CASSVVCCLVNTEAFF.

The sample holds many counts of this clonotype. CDR3 sequence (DNA): TGTGCCAGCAGCTTAGCTCCTTCGGAGACCCAGTACTTC. Its protein product is CASSLAPSETQYF. The V call is TRBV7-9, the J call TRBJ2-5; D is unclear. The CDR3 spans 13 residues. Trimming pared 0 bases from V and 5 bases from J, leaving 7 bases between. Germline CDR1 SEHNR, CDR2 FQNEAQ (reference sequence).

V usage is TRBV10-3 and J usage is TRBJ1-2; D gene ambiguous. Trimming stripped 0 bases from V and 4 bases from J, with 15 bases between. The V gene's germline CDR1 is ENHRY and CDR2 SYGVKD. This CDR3 is 16 amino acids long. The CDR3 region is CAISESSQIGSYGYTF. The CDR3 bases are TGTGCCATCAGTGAGTCTTCCCAGATAGGGAGCTATGGCTACACCTTC.

The rearrangement uses TRBV12-3 or TRBV12-4 and TRBJ2-2; no firm D call. This CDR3 contains 13 residues. V lost 8 bases and J lost 0, with 7 bases in between. The CDR3 sequence is CASYRANTGELFF. The CDR3 coding sequence is TGTGCCAGCTACCGGGCGAACACCGGGGAGCTGTTTTTT.

This clonotype came up many times. This chain joins TRBV19 and TRBJ1-1; TRBD1 agrees at 9 bases. CDR1 LNHDA and CDR2 SQIVND come from the germline V gene (reference sequence). The CDR3 has 16 residues. Trimming at V came to 4 bases and at J to 1 base, leaving 7 bases not matched to a gene. The CDR3 region has the DNA TGTGCCAGTAGTACCGGACAGGGGCTTACGAACACTGAAGCTTTCTTT. It yields the protein CASSTGQGLTNTEAFF.